These T cell receptor beta chains were read from a single sample in a study of CD8 T cells in ankylosing spondylitis. TCRdb re-called the 5' RACE reads through MiXCR, storing one row per CDR3 protein. This table holds a few hundred thousand distinct CDR3 sequences, around 20% found once. The sequenced sample was blood, either unsorted or a sorted T cell fraction (not recorded which). The receptors originated from a male donor with ankylosing spondylitis. CDR3s include the opening cysteine and the closing phenylalanine or tryptophan. D genes are given only for firm matches. Clone sizes are given selectively: once, few, many, or a class where the clone is expanded.

clone_size d_call j_call v_call cdr3_aa cdr3_nt
NA NA TRBJ1-3 TRBV13 CASSLAGAQGNTIYF TGTGCCAGCAGCTTAGCAGGGGCGCAGGGAAACACCATATATTTT
few NA TRBJ2-4 TRBV25-1 CASSEYGVQYF TGTGCCAGCAGTGAATATGGGGTTCAGTACTTC
NA NA TRBJ2-3 TRBV7-3 CASSMGAADTQYF TGTGCCAGCAGCATGGGGGCGGCAGATACGCAGTATTTT
NA NA TRBJ2-1 TRBV5-1 CASSLGHGAILNNEQFF TGCGCCAGCAGCTTAGGTCATGGAGCCATTCTAAACAATGAGCAGTTCTTC
NA NA TRBJ2-5 TRBV6-2/TRBV6-3 CASSFRGGGETQYF TGTGCCAGCAGTTTTCGGGGTGGCGGAGAGACCCAGTACTTC
NA NA TRBJ2-5 TRBV4-1 CASSPEARIGQETQYF TGCGCCAGCAGCCCTGAGGCTAGGATAGGCCAAGAGACCCAGTACTTC
NA TRBD2 TRBJ2-3 TRBV13 CASSLIAGGMDTQYF TGTGCCAGCAGCTTGATAGCGGGGGGGATGGATACGCAGTATTTT
few NA TRBJ1-4 TRBV12-3/TRBV12-4 CASSFDEKLFF TGTGCCAGCAGTTTCGATGAAAAACTGTTTTTT
NA TRBD2 TRBJ2-7 TRBV6-5 CASSYTASGREYEQYF TGTGCCAGCAGTTACACCGCTAGCGGGAGAGAGTACGAGCAGTACTTC
few TRBD1 TRBJ1-4 TRBV4-1 CASSQAGQPNEKLFF TGCGCCAGCAGCCAAGCGGGACAGCCGAATGAAAAACTGTTTTTT
NA TRBD2 TRBJ2-2 TRBV20-1 CSARGLAGVSGELFF TGCAGTGCTAGGGGACTAGCGGGAGTTTCTGGGGAGCTGTTTTTT
NA TRBD1 TRBJ1-2 TRBV7-9 CASSPWQGASYGYTF TGTGCCAGCAGCCCGTGGCAGGGGGCGAGCTATGGCTACACCTTC
NA TRBD1 TRBJ2-2 TRBV4-3 CASSQHRGVGELFF TGCGCCAGCAGCCAACACAGGGGCGTCGGGGAGCTGTTTTTT
few TRBD2 TRBJ2-3 TRBV7-3 CASSHLAGGADTQYF TGTGCCAGCAGCCATCTAGCGGGGGGTGCAGATACGCAGTATTTT
NA NA TRBJ1-5 TRBV12-3/TRBV12-4 CASSLGRGINQPQHF TGTGCCAGCAGTTTAGGAAGGGGGATCAATCAGCCCCAGCATTTT
NA NA TRBJ1-1 TRBV12-3/TRBV12-4 CASSLKGTLNTEAFF TGTGCCAGCAGTTTAAAGGGGACCCTGAACACTGAAGCTTTCTTT
few NA TRBJ1-1 TRBV2 CARSDLMNTEAFF TGTGCCAGATCAGATTTAATGAACACTGAAGCTTTCTTT
NA NA TRBJ2-1 TRBV9 CASGPADSEQFF TGTGCCAGCGGGCCGGCAGACAGCGAGCAGTTCTTC
NA NA TRBJ2-3 TRBV20-1 CSASLQRTDTQYF TGCAGTGCTAGTTTACAGCGCACAGATACGCAGTATTTT
NA NA TRBJ2-1 TRBV6-2/TRBV6-3 CASSPKFRGGEQFF TGTGCCAGCAGTCCGAAGTTCCGCGGCGGTGAGCAGTTCTTC
NA TRBD1 TRBJ2-3 TRBV29-1 CSVEGTGGGHTDTQYF TGCAGCGTTGAAGGGACAGGGGGCGGACACACAGATACGCAGTATTTT
many NA TRBJ2-5 TRBV7-4 CASIDPMVQRPFLTQYF TGTGCCAGCATCGATCCAATGGTGCAGCGACCTTTTCTGACCCAGTACTTC
few NA TRBJ1-2 TRBV27 CASSPEEGNLYGYTF TGTGCCAGCAGCCCTGAGGAGGGAAACCTCTATGGCTACACCTTC
NA NA TRBJ2-1 TRBV24-1 CATSDLPLLEAIPGNEQFF TGTGCCACCAGTGATTTGCCCCTTTTAGAAGCGATACCGGGGAATGAGCAGTTCTTC
few TRBD2 TRBJ2-7 TRBV29-1 CSVVLLGLAGLGVYEQYF TGCAGCGTTGTGTTGTTGGGACTAGCGGGCTTGGGAGTCTACGAGCAGTACTTC
few TRBD2 TRBJ2-7 TRBV4-2 CASSQGLEVYEQYF TGTGCCAGCAGCCAGGGACTAGAGGTCTACGAGCAGTACTTC
few TRBD2 TRBJ2-7 TRBV5-8 CASSLRLAGYEQYF TGTGCCAGCAGCTTGAGGCTAGCGGGGTACGAGCAGTACTTC
few NA TRBJ1-1 TRBV7-6 CASSLSGSNTEAFF TGTGCCAGCAGCTTATCCGGGTCGAACACTGAAGCTTTCTTT
few NA TRBJ2-2 TRBV2 CASSELAQVGNTGELFF TGTGCCAGCAGTGAATTAGCTCAGGTTGGGAACACCGGGGAGCTGTTTTTT
NA TRBD2 TRBJ2-3 TRBV20-1 CSARDYRSGGDTTTDTQYF TGCAGTGCTAGAGATTATCGGAGCGGGGGTGACACCACCACAGATACGCAGTATTTT
NA TRBD2 TRBJ2-1 TRBV20-1 CSARALGTSGAYNEQFF TGCAGTGCTAGAGCACTGGGGACTAGCGGAGCCTACAATGAGCAGTTCTTC
NA NA TRBJ2-2 TRBV7-3 CASSLQGSDTGELFF TGTGCCAGCAGCCTTCAGGGTTCGGACACCGGGGAGCTGTTTTTT
NA NA TRBJ2-2 TRBV30 CAWSRPNTGELFF TGTGCCTGGAGCCGGCCCAACACCGGGGAGCTGTTTTTT